One sample yielded the 25 T cell receptor beta chains listed below, sequenced in a study of radiation and T cells in renal cell carcinoma. Time point here: baseline pretreatment blood. Treatment given: 15 Gy SBRT to primary tumor, nephrectomy 4 weeks later. Method: immunoSEQ multiplex PCR; TCRdb's copy keeps in-frame clones and lacks some. The table includes about 150,000 clones, about nine tenths detected once. Sequencing was performed on blood, taken from a patient whose treatment included radiotherapy and nephrectomy. The receptor source for this set is a woman aged 70-85 years with renal cell carcinoma.

This clone has a handful of counts. The V and J genes are TRBV30 and TRBJ1-4; D is unclear. The ends were cut back, 2 bases at V and 8 bases at J, with 6 bases in the middle. CDR1 is GTSNPN and CDR2 is SVGIG in the germline V gene (reference sequence). CDR3 length: 11 residues. CDR3 residues: CAWSIGEKLFF. The CDR3 bases are TGTGCCTGGAGTATAGGGGAAAAACTGTTTTTT.

The gene calls are TRBV10-3 and TRBJ2-3; 16 positions match TRBD2. V was pared by 6 bases and J by 8 bases, with 11 bases of the junction left unmatched. CDR1 is ENHRY, CDR2 SYGVKD, per germline. The CDR3 loop spans 17 amino acids. CDR3 DNA: TGTGCCATCAGCGCCCCCGGGACTAGCGGGGGGGCAGGTACGCAGTATTTT. Protein product: CAISAPGTSGGAGTQYF.

The chain links TRBV7-2 to TRBJ2-5; D is uncertain. The CDR3 is made up of 15 amino acids. Germline CDR1 is SGHTA and CDR2 is FQGNSA. Trimming took off 3 bases at V and 1 base at J, with 12 bases between the two ends. The CDR3 protein is CASSFQRGSQETQYF. The CDR3, as DNA: TGTGCCAGCAGCTTCCAACGAGGTTCCCAAGAGACCCAGTACTTC.

Remarks on this clone: The same CDR3 can be traced to other DNA sequences in this sample. V usage is TRBV9 and J usage is TRBJ1-5; possible D gene TRBD1, 5 bases. V gave up 0 bases and J gave up 4 bases, with 8 bases separating them. Germline loops: CDR1 SGDLS, CDR2 YYNGEE. The CDR3 consists of 14 residues. The CDR3 reads CASSVGQGNQPQHF. CDR3 sequence (DNA): TGTGCCAGCAGCGTAGGGCAGGGAAATCAGCCCCAGCATTTT. Looking up the rest from reference TRBV9 and TRBJ1-5 gives the full variable domain: DSGVTQTPKHLITATGQRVTLRCSPRSGDLSVYWYQQSLDQGLQFLIQYYNGEERAKGNILERFSAQQFPDLHSELNLSSLELGDSALYFCASSVGQGNQPQHFGDGTRLSIL.

The chain uses TRBV6-6 and TRBJ2-3, with 7 bases that match TRBD2. CDR1 is MNHNY, CDR2 SVGAGI, per germline (reference sequence). The CDR3 has 12 amino acids. V dropped 4 bases and J dropped 7; count of bases not matched to a gene: 2. The DNA of the CDR3 is TGTGCCAGCAGTTCGACTAGCAATACGCAGTATTTT. Amino acid sequence: CASSSTSNTQYF.

This rearrangement joins TRBV6-5 to TRBJ2-5; 9 nucleotides agree with TRBD2. There are 13 residues in the CDR3. CDR1 MNHEY and CDR2 SVGAGI come from the germline V gene. J gave up 5 bases and V 6 bases, and 4 bases lay outside the gene matches. CDR3 loop: CASSQGLAETQYF. CDR3 nucleotides: TGTGCCAGCAGCCAAGGACTAGCGGAGACCCAGTACTTC.

This clone was observed a few times. V is TRBV2 and J is TRBJ1-1; D unclear. Germline V CDR1 and CDR2: SNHLY, FYNNEI. CDR3 size: 12 residues. V lost 7 bases to trimming and J lost 1 base, with 7 bases between them. The CDR3 spells CASIRKNTEAFF. For the CDR3, the DNA is TGTGCCAGCATACGCAAGAACACTGAAGCTTTCTTT.

J is TRBJ1-2 and V is TRBV4-1, with TRBD1 identical over 9 bases. The germline gives CDR1 MGHRA, CDR2 YSYEKL. The CDR3 is 15 amino acids. V shed 5 bases, J shed 5 bases, and the junction held 9 bases outside the gene matches. CDR3 loop: CASSTGQGSLYGYTF. For the CDR3, the DNA is TGCGCCAGCAGCACTGGACAGGGGTCCTTATATGGCTACACCTTC.

The chain recombines TRBV11-2 with TRBJ1-2, with D uncertain. CDR1 is SGHAT and CDR2 is FQNNGV in the germline V gene. The CDR3 sequence is 13 residues long. V gave up 1 base and J gave up 10 bases, with 13 bases separating them. CDR3: CASSLAWQINYTF. CDR3 bases: TGTGCCAGCAGCTTAGCGTGGCAGATCAACTACACCTTC.

The CDR3 loop is CASRDRQGTLSREQYF. CDR3 coding DNA: TGTGCCAGCAGAGACCGACAGGGAACCCTTTCGAGGGAGCAGTACTTC. The V call is TRBV27, the J call TRBJ2-7, with TRBD1 identical over 7 bases. V lost 6 bases to trimming and J lost 7 bases; unmatched junction nucleotides: 18. CDR1 and CDR2 (germline): MNHEY, SMNVEV (reference sequence). The CDR3 extends over 16 amino acids.

The V call is TRBV27, the J call TRBJ2-5; D may be TRBD2 (6 bases). The V gene lost 8 bases and the J gene lost 1 base, with 14 bases spanning the gap. The CDR3 is 14 residues long. CDR1 and CDR2 from the germline V gene are MNHEY and SMNVEV (reference sequence). CDR3 nucleotides: TGTGCCAGCCGAGTACGGGGGACCCAAGAGACCCAGTACTTC. Its translation is CASRVRGTQETQYF.

This clone was picked up one time. V gene TRBV6-5 combines with J gene TRBJ2-7; TRBD2 aligns across 8 bases. Per the germline V gene, CDR1 is MNHEY and CDR2 is SVGAGI. With V trimmed by 5 bases and J by 2 bases, 8 bases remained unmatched. The CDR3 consists of 15 residues. This chain's CDR3 is CASSAAGGSAYEQYF. DNA of the CDR3: TGTGCCAGCAGTGCGGCGGGGGGTAGCGCCTACGAGCAGTACTTC.

The chain uses TRBV7-9 and TRBJ1-3; D uncertain. In germline, CDR1 is SEHNR, CDR2 FQNEAQ (reference sequence). The V and J ends lost 1 base and 2 bases respectively, with 6 bases between them. The CDR3 totals 14 residues. The CDR3 bases are TGTGCCAGCAGCTTAGACGGGGCTGGAAACACCATATATTTT. Its protein product is CASSLDGAGNTIYF.

V is TRBV27 and J is TRBJ1-2; maybe TRBD1 (6 bases). The CDR3 consists of 17 residues. Trimming shortened V by 6 bases and J by 0 bases, and 20 bases separated the two germline ends. Per germline, CDR1 MNHEY and CDR2 SMNVEV (reference sequence). The CDR3 region has the DNA TGTGCCAGCAGATCCCTCAGGGGTCCTTACTCTAACTATGGCTACACCTTC. This translates into CASRSLRGPYSNYGYTF.

This sequence joins TRBV11-3 and TRBJ2-1; no clear D gene. The germline V gene encodes CDR1 SGHNT and CDR2 YENEEA. This CDR3 has 15 amino acids. V was pared by 5 bases and J by 3 bases, with 14 bases between. CDR3 sequence (DNA): TGTGCCAGCAGCCCCTCACGGTTCGGCTACAATGAGCAGTTCTTC. It yields the protein CASSPSRFGYNEQFF.

The chain couples TRBV18 to TRBJ2-4; D remains ambiguous. The CDR3 contains 13 residues. The ends were cut back, 4 bases at V and 4 bases at J, with 8 bases in the middle. The germline gives CDR1 KGHSH, CDR2 LQKENI. This CDR3 reads CASSLDMKNIQYF. The DNA of the CDR3 is TGTGCCAGCTCACTAGACATGAAAAACATTCAGTACTTC.

The rearrangement uses TRBV6-5 and TRBJ1-2; D gene unclear. Per the germline V gene, CDR1 is MNHEY and CDR2 is SVGAGI. The CDR3 has 15 amino acids. With 5 bases removed from V and 8 bases from J, the gap between germline ends came to 21 bases. The CDR3 reads CASSPLSLTPLGYTF. CDR3 sequence (DNA): TGTGCCAGCAGTCCTCTCAGTCTTACACCTCTAGGCTACACCTTC.

The chain recombines TRBV5-4 with TRBJ2-1; a possible D gene is TRBD1 (5 bases). Germline V gene lookup returns CDR1 SGHNT and CDR2 YYREEE (reference sequence). This CDR3 region has 14 residues. The V end was cut by 6 bases, the J end by 0 bases, with 10 bases between. Written as DNA, the CDR3 is TGTGCCAGCACGGACAACCCCTCCTACAATGAGCAGTTCTTC. It translates to CASTDNPSYNEQFF.

The CDR3 sequence: CASNRGNEKLFF. In nucleotides, the CDR3 is TGTGCCAGCAACAGGGGAAATGAAAAACTGTTTTTT. The chain uses TRBV25-1 and TRBJ1-4, with 7 positions matching TRBD1. Trimming removed 7 bases from V and 5 bases from J; junction bases left unmatched: 1. CDR1 and CDR2 from the germline V gene are MGHDK and SYGVNS. CDR3 size: 12 residues.

The J gene is TRBJ1-1, the V gene TRBV5-4; no firm D call. CDR3 size: 14 residues. V was clipped by 4 bases and J by 1 base, with 11 bases between them. The germline V gene has CDR1 SGHNT and CDR2 YYREEE (reference sequence). The CDR3 DNA reads as TGTGCCAGCAGCCCCCGGGCAGGGAACACTGAAGCTTTCTTT. Amino acid sequence: CASSPRAGNTEAFF.

V usage is TRBV4-3 and J usage is TRBJ2-1, with 7 bases fitting TRBD2. J lost 5 bases, V lost 8 bases, and 6 bases had no gene match. Germline-derived CDR1 and CDR2 are LGHNA and YSLEER. CDR3 length: 13 residues. The CDR3 loop is CASGRGLNNEQFF. The DNA for the CDR3 is TGCGCCAGCGGGAGGGGACTGAACAATGAGCAGTTCTTC.

The chain combines TRBV29-1 with TRBJ2-3; tentative D call: TRBD1 (6 bases). Germline V gives CDR1 SQVTM, CDR2 ANQGSEA. This CDR3 is built from 14 residues. Between the trimmed V and J ends, which lost 7 bases and 2 bases, there was a span of 16 bases. The CDR3 nucleotides read TGCAGCGCCGAAGGGGGACACTCCACAGATACGCAGTATTTT. Translated: CSAEGGHSTDTQYF.

The J gene is TRBJ2-7, the V gene TRBV7-2; TRBD2 agrees at 10 bases. CDR1 is SGHTA, CDR2 FQGNSA, per germline. CDR3 size: 14 residues. V gave up 3 bases and J gave up 9 bases; unmatched junction bases: 8. The CDR3 DNA reads TGTGCCAGCAGCTTCGAATCTAGCGGGGGCCGGCAGTACTTC. The encoded protein is CASSFESSGGRQYF.

This chain joins TRBV6-5 and TRBJ1-3; D gene uncertain. V lost 8 bases and J 7 bases, leaving 15 bases between the germline ends. From germline, CDR1 is MNHEY and CDR2 SVGAGI. The CDR3 covers 13 residues. CDR3 bases: TGTGCCAGCTCTCTCGGGGAGTGGAACACCATATATTTT. Protein: CASSLGEWNTIYF.

The CDR3 region is CASSVRDSYTEAFF. The CDR3 region has the DNA TGTGCCAGCAGTGTGAGGGACAGCTACACTGAAGCTTTCTTT. The chain uses TRBV6-1 and TRBJ1-1, with TRBD1 identical over 7 bases. The V gene end was trimmed by 4 bases and the J gene end by 3 bases; junction bases not matched to a gene: 5. Germline lookup yields CDR1 MNHNS and CDR2 SASEGT. This CDR3 contains 14 residues.